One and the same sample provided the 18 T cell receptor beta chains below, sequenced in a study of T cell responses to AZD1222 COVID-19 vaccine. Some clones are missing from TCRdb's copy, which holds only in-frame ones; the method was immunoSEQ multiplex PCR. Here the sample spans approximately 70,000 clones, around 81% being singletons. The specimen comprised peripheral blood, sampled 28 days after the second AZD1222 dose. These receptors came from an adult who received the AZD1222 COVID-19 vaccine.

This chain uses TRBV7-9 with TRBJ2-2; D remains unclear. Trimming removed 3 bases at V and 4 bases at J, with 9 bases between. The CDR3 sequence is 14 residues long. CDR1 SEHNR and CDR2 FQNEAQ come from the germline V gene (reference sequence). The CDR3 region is CASSFTDGTGELFF. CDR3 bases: TGTGCCAGCAGCTTTACAGACGGCACCGGGGAGCTGTTTTTT.

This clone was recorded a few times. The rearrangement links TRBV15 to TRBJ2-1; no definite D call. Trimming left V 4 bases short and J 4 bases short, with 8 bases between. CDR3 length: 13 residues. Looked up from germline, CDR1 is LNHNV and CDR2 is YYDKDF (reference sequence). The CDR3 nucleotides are TGTGCCACCAGCAAGTCTCAGTACAATGAGCAGTTCTTC. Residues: CATSKSQYNEQFF.

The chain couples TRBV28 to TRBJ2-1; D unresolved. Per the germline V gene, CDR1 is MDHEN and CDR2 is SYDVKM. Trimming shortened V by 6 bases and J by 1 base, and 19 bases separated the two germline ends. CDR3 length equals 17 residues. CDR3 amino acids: CASSLMVGFGSYNEQFF. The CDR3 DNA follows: TGTGCCAGCAGCCTAATGGTGGGTTTTGGATCCTACAATGAGCAGTTCTTC.

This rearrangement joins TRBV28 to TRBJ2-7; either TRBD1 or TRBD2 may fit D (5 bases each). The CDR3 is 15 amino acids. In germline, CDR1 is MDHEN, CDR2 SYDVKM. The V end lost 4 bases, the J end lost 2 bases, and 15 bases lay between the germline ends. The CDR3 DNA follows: TGTGCCAGCAGTTCCGCCGGGACGGATACCTACGAGCAGTACTTC. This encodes CASSSAGTDTYEQYF.

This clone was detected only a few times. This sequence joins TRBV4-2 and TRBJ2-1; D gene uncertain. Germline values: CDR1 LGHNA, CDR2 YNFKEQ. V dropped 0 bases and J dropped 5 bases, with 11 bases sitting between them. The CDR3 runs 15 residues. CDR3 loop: CASSQEVAGHNEQFF. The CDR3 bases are TGTGCCAGCAGCCAAGAAGTAGCCGGACACAATGAGCAGTTCTTC.

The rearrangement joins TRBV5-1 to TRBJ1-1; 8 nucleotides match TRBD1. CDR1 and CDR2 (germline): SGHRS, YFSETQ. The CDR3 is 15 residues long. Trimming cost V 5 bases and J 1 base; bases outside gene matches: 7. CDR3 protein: CASRDQGAPNTEAFF. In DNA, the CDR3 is TGCGCCAGCAGGGATCAGGGGGCACCGAACACTGAAGCTTTCTTT.

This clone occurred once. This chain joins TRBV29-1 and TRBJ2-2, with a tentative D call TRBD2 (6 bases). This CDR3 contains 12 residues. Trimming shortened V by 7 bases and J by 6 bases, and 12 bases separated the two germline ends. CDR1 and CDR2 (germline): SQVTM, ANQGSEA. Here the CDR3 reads CSGGRGAGELFF. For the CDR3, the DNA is TGCAGCGGAGGGCGGGGAGCCGGGGAGCTGTTTTTT.

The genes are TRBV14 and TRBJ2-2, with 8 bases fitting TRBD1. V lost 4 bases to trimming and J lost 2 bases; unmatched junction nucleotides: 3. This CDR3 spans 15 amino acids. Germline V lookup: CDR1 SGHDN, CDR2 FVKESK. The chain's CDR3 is CASSRQGINTGELFF. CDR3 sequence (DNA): TGTGCCAGCAGCCGACAGGGGATCAACACCGGGGAGCTGTTTTTT. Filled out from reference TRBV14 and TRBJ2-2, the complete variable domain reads EAGVTQFPSHSVIEKGQTVTLRCDPISGHDNLYWYRRVMGKEIKFLLHFVKESKQDESGMPNNRFLAERTGGTYSTLKVQPAELEDSGVYFCASSRQGINTGELFFGEGSRLTVL.

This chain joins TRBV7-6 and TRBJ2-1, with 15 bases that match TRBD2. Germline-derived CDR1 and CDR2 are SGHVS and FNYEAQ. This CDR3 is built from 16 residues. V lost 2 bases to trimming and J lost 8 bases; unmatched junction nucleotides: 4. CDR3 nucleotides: TGTGCCAGCAGCTTAAGGACTAGCGGGAGGGTTCATGAGCAGTTCTTC. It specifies CASSLRTSGRVHEQFF.

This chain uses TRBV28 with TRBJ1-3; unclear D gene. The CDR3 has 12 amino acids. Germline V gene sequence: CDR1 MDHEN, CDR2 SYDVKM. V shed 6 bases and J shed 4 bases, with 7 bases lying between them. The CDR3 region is CASRPDGNTIYF. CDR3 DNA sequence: TGTGCCAGCAGACCCGACGGAAACACCATATATTTT.

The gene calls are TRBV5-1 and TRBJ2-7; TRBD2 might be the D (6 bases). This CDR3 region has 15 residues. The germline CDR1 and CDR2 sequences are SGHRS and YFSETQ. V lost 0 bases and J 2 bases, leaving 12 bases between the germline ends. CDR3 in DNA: TGCGCCAGCAGCTTGGCCGTCGGCGGGGCCTACGAGCAGTACTTC. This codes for CASSLAVGGAYEQYF.

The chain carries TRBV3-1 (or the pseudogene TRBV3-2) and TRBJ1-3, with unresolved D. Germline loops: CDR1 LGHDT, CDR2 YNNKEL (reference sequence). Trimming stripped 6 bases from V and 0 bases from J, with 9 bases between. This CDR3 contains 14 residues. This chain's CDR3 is CASSTPSSGNTIYF. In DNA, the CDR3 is TGTGCCAGCAGTACACCGAGCTCTGGAAACACCATATATTTT.

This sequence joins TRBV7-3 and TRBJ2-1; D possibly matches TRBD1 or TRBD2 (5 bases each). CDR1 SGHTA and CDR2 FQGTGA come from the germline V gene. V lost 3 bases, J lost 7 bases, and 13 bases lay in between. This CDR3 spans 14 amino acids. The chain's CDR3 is CASSLGDPGNEQFF. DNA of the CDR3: TGTGCCAGCAGCTTGGGGGATCCTGGGAATGAGCAGTTCTTC.

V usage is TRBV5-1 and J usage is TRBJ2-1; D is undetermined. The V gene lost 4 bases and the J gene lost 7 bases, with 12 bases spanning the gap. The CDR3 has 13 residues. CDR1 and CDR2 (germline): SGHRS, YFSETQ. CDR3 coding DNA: TGCGCCAGCAGCCCGGTAGTAAGGAATGAGCAGTTCTTC. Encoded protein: CASSPVVRNEQFF.

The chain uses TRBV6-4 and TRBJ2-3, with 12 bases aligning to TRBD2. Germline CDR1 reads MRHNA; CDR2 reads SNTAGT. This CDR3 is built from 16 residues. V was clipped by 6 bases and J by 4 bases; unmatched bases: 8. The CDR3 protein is CASSPGTSGQADTQYF. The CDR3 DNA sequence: TGTGCCAGCAGCCCTGGGACTAGCGGGCAGGCAGATACGCAGTATTTT.

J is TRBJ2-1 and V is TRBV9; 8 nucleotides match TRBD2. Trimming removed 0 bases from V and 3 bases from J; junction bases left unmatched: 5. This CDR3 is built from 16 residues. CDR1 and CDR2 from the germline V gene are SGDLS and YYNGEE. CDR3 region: CASSVEGSGSYNEQFF. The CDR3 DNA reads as TGTGCCAGCAGCGTAGAAGGGAGCGGGAGCTACAATGAGCAGTTCTTC.

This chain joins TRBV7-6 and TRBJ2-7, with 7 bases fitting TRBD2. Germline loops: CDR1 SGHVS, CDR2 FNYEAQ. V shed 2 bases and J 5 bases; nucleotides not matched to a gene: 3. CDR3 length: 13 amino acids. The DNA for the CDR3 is TGTGCCAGCAGCTTACTTGGGAGGGACGAGCAGTACTTC. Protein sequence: CASSLLGRDEQYF.

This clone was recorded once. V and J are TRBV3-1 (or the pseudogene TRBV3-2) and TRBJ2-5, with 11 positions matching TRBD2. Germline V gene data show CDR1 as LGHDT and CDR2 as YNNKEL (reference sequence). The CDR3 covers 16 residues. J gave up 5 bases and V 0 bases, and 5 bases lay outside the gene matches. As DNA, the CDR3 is TGTGCCAGCAGCCAAGATTTAGCGGGGGGGCTGGAGACCCAGTACTTC. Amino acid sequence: CASSQDLAGGLETQYF.